Listed below are T cell receptor beta chains from one sample, sequenced in a study of blood T cell repertoires in COVID-19. TCRdb's copy holds only in-frame clones and misses some; the assay was immunoSEQ multiplex PCR. Among roughly 200,000 clones listed, 85% were seen once. Specimen: peripheral blood. The receptor source for this set is a woman aged 55-69 years with acute or convalescent COVID-19. The CDR3 runs from the conserved cysteine through the conserved F or W. The D gene is left open where the match is weak. Only part of the rows carry a size: once, few, many, or a class if the clone is expanded.

D: -
size: -
J: TRBJ1-4
V: TRBV5-1
CDR3: CASSLAGSANEKLFF

D: -
size: -
J: TRBJ1-2
V: TRBV7-9
CDR3: CASSDLVGDDGYTF

D: TRBD2
size: -
J: TRBJ2-3
V: TRBV9
CDR3: CASSVGLAGDTQYF

D: TRBD2
size: -
J: TRBJ2-1
V: TRBV19
CDR3: CASRPTSGRNYNEQFF

D: -
size: -
J: TRBJ1-1
V: TRBV2
CDR3: CASSDYRLEAFF

D: TRBD2
size: -
J: TRBJ2-1
V: TRBV27
CDR3: CASSLGLAGLSSYNEQFF

D: -
size: -
J: TRBJ1-6
V: TRBV5-5
CDR3: CASSFRTRDNSPLHF

D: -
size: -
J: TRBJ2-3
V: TRBV28
CDR3: CASSPWGGASKTWNVPEGTDTQYF

D: -
size: -
J: TRBJ2-5
V: TRBV13
CDR3: CASSLAGRETQYF

D: -
size: -
J: TRBJ2-1
V: TRBV5-8
CDR3: CASSPLRTAINEQFF

D: TRBD2
size: -
J: TRBJ2-3
V: TRBV5-6
CDR3: CASSLGTSGRARDTQYF

D: TRBD2
size: -
J: TRBJ2-2
V: TRBV6-5
CDR3: CGLVLAGHTGELFF

D: -
size: -
J: TRBJ1-4
V: TRBV19
CDR3: CASSETATNEKLFF

D: -
size: few
J: TRBJ2-2
V: TRBV6-5
CDR3: CASSYSGNTGELFF

D: TRBD1
size: -
J: TRBJ1-6
V: TRBV5-4
CDR3: CASSAMTGTSNSPLHF

D: TRBD1
size: -
J: TRBJ2-1
V: TRBV9
CDR3: CASSPGTGMGEQFF

D: -
size: -
J: TRBJ1-6
V: TRBV5-4
CDR3: CASSAREGSPLHF

D: TRBD1
size: -
J: TRBJ1-2
V: TRBV4-1
CDR3: CASSQTAGTDYGYTF

D: -
size: -
J: TRBJ1-2
V: TRBV7-8
CDR3: CASSGGASQTF

D: -
size: -
J: TRBJ2-6
V: TRBV5-1
CDR3: CASSLAPGQLSSGANVLTF

D: TRBD1
size: -
J: TRBJ1-4
V: TRBV6-5
CDR3: CASSLGTGYEKLFF

D: -
size: -
J: TRBJ1-1
V: TRBV10-3
CDR3: CAISFNRVNTEAFF

D: TRBD1
size: few
J: TRBJ1-4
V: TRBV2
CDR3: CASRKTGGQTNEKLFF

D: -
size: -
J: TRBJ1-2
V: TRBV24-1
CDR3: CATSDFIGSGYTF

D: TRBD1
size: -
J: TRBJ1-2
V: TRBV15
CDR3: CATSREPGQGALYGYTF

D: TRBD2
size: -
J: TRBJ2-1
V: TRBV11-2
CDR3: CASRFIAGGIGVGDEQFF

D: -
size: -
J: TRBJ1-1
V: TRBV18
CDR3: CASSPKSLPGGTEAFF

D: -
size: -
J: TRBJ1-5
V: TRBV7-2
CDR3: CASSLVRGGDQPQHF